This TCR beta chain was obtained from a study of response to subunit inactivated influenza vaccine. Study conclusions and caveats: That few new T cells are recruited by each seasonal influenza vaccination was the authors' suggestion.

V lost 4 bases and J lost 4, with 8 bases in between. Germline V lookup: CDR1 SNHLY, CDR2 FYNNEI. The CDR3 runs to 13 residues. Only a few counts were recorded for this clonotype. The target antigen is unknown. Using its own MiXCR run on the RT-PCR reads, TCRdb lists one record per CDR3 protein. The data show about half a million distinct CDR3 sequences, 9.5% to 13% seen once. The TCR was taken from a man in his fifties who received an inactivated influenza vaccine. The chain joins TRBV2 to TRBJ1-5, with D unclear. This material consisted of PBMCs from blood, taken 35 to 45 days after vaccination. The CDR3 loop is CASSVDKNQPQHF. DNA for the CDR3: TGTGCCAGCAGTGTCGACAAGAATCAGCCCCAGCATTTT.